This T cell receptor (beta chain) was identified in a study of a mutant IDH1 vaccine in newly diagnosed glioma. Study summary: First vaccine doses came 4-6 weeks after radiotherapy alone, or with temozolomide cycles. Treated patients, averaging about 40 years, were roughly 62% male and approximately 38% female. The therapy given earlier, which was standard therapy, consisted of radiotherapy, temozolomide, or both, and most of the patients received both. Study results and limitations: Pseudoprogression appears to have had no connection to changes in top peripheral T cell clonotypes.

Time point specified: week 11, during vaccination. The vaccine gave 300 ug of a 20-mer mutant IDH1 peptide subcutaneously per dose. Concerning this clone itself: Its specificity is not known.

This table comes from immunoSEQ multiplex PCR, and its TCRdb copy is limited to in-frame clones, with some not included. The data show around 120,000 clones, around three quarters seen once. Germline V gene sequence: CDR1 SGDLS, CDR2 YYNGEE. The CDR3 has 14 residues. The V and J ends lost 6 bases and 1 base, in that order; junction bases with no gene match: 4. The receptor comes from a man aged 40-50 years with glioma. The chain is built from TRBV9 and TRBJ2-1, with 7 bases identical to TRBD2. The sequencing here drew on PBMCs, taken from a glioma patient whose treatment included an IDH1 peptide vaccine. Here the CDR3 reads CASTPGGSYNEQFF. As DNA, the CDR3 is TGTGCCAGCACCCCCGGGGGGTCCTACAATGAGCAGTTCTTC.